Presented here are 3 T cell receptor beta chains from one specimen sequenced in a study of radiation and T cells in renal cell carcinoma. Regarding time point: baseline pretreatment blood. The treatment here: 15 Gy SBRT to primary tumor, nephrectomy 4 weeks later. The repertoire was sequenced with immunoSEQ multiplex PCR; TCRdb's copy has only in-frame clones and lacks some. Altogether 150,000 or so clones are present, around four fifths being singletons, with the ten largest covering approximately 20%. The sample consisted of blood, taken from a patient whose treatment included radiotherapy and nephrectomy. Source of these receptors: a woman between 50 and 59 years old with renal cell carcinoma.

The chain is built from TRBV5-1 and TRBJ2-7, with D perhaps matching TRBD1 (5 bases). CDR3 length: 14 amino acids. Deletions cut 4 bases from V and 2 bases from J, with 13 bases between. Germline loops: CDR1 SGHRS, CDR2 YFSETQ. DNA for the CDR3: TGCGCCAGCAGCCCGAACGACAGACCCTACGAGCAGTACTTC. Translated: CASSPNDRPYEQYF.

The CDR3 is CASSHGRGLNTGELFF. CDR3 sequence (DNA): TGCGCCAGCAGCCACGGAAGGGGACTGAACACCGGGGAGCTGTTTTTT. The chain joins TRBV4-3 to TRBJ2-2, with D perhaps TRBD2 (6 bases). Germline CDR1 reads LGHNA; CDR2 reads YSLEER. The CDR3 totals 16 residues. V lost 3 bases, J lost 1 base, and 12 bases lay in between.

J is TRBJ2-7 and V is TRBV7-2, with a weak D call TRBD2 (7 bases). Trimming stripped 5 bases from V and 2 bases from J, with 13 bases between. The CDR3 loop spans 14 amino acids. Germline V CDR1 and CDR2: SGHTA, FQGNSA. CDR3 nucleotides: TGTGCCAGCAGCGCGTGGGGGGGCCCCTACGAGCAGTACTTC. Protein product: CASSAWGGPYEQYF.